The 24 T cell receptor beta chains listed next were all sequenced from one sample in a study of shared clonotypes between healthy human individuals. Sequencing was performed with immunoSEQ multiplex PCR; in TCRdb, only in-frame clones are kept and a portion is missing. This table holds 2,100,000 or so clones, 90% to 96% found once. Material: naive CD4+ T cells sorted from blood. Documented subset: CD45RA+ positively selected. The receptors derive from a man younger than 35 in good health.

J is TRBJ2-1 and V is TRBV2; no firm D call. The CDR3 has 11 amino acids. CDR1 is SNHLY and CDR2 is FYNNEI in the germline V gene. V lost 8 bases, J lost 5 bases, and 7 bases lay in between. CDR3 sequence: CASEVDNEQFF. CDR3 sequence (DNA): TGTGCCAGCGAGGTAGACAATGAGCAGTTCTTC.

A remark on this clone: This same CDR3 is encoded by further DNA sequences in the sample. V usage is TRBV15 and J usage is TRBJ2-5; TRBD2 matches at 7 bases. CDR1 is LNHNV and CDR2 is YYDKDF in the germline V gene (reference sequence). Trimming at V came to 3 bases and at J to 3 bases, leaving 7 bases not matched to a gene. The CDR3 has 15 residues. CDR3 sequence: CATSRARGREETQYF. The CDR3 coding sequence is TGTGCCACCAGCAGGGCACGGGGGAGGGAAGAGACCCAGTACTTC.

V is TRBV5-4 and J is TRBJ2-5; the D gene could be TRBD1 or TRBD2 (5 bases each). From germline, CDR1 is SGHNT and CDR2 YYREEE (reference sequence). Trimming cost V 4 bases and J 2 bases, with 12 bases left between them. The CDR3 runs 14 residues. The CDR3 DNA reads TGTGCCAGCAGCCCGAGGGACGGACAAGAGACCCAGTACTTC. It codes for CASSPRDGQETQYF. The full variable domain, completed using reference TRBV5-4 and TRBJ2-5, is ETGVTQSPTHLIKTRGQQVTLRCSSQSGHNTVSWYQQALGQGPQFIFQYYREEENGRGNFPPRFSGLQFPNYSSELNVNALELDDSALYLCASSPRDGQETQYFGPGTRLLVL.

The chain uses TRBV19 and TRBJ2-7; no reliable D call. The V end lost 9 bases, the J end lost 2 bases, and 14 bases lay between the germline ends. CDR3 length: 13 amino acids. Per the germline V gene, CDR1 is LNHDA and CDR2 is SQIVND (reference sequence). CDR3: CASARTVTYEQYF. The CDR3 nucleotides are TGTGCCAGCGCTAGGACGGTCACCTACGAGCAGTACTTC.

This sequence joins TRBV9 and TRBJ1-2; D remains ambiguous. Germline V gene data show CDR1 as SGDLS and CDR2 as YYNGEE. The ends were cut back, 6 bases at V and 4 bases at J, with 19 bases in the middle. CDR3 length: 15 residues. The CDR3: CASTPGVEDRYGYTF. The CDR3, as DNA: TGTGCCAGCACCCCCGGGGTGGAGGACCGCTATGGCTACACCTTC.

Of note for this clone: Distinct nucleotide sequences in the sample also encode this CDR3. The chain is built from TRBV7-9 and TRBJ1-2; TRBD1 aligns across 9 bases. This CDR3 spans 15 amino acids. Germline assignment: CDR1 SEHNR and CDR2 FQNEAQ (reference sequence). V lost 1 base and J lost 2; bases outside the gene matches: 2. This CDR3 reads CASSLGTGGNYGYTF. As DNA, the CDR3 is TGTGCCAGCAGCTTAGGTACAGGGGGCAACTATGGCTACACCTTC.

The rearrangement joins TRBV6-5 to TRBJ2-7; unclear D gene. Germline values: CDR1 MNHEY, CDR2 SVGAGI. The CDR3 runs to 14 residues. The V end lost 4 bases, the J end lost 3 bases, and 13 bases lay between the germline ends. The CDR3 DNA sequence: TGTGCCAGCAGTTCCTCTTTGGGTCACTACGAGCAGTACTTC. It is translated as CASSSSLGHYEQYF.

This chain links TRBV7-2 with TRBJ1-4; D possibly corresponds to TRBD1 (5 bases). The germline CDR1 and CDR2 sequences are SGHTA and FQGNSA. V was clipped by 2 bases and J by 5 bases, with 9 bases between them. This CDR3 is built from 14 residues. In nucleotides, the CDR3 is TGTGCCAGCAGCTTAAGACGGGGGAATGAAAAACTGTTTTTT. Its protein product is CASSLRRGNEKLFF.

This clone showed up just once. V and J are TRBV5-4 and TRBJ2-3, with 10 bases identical to TRBD2. The CDR3 runs to 19 residues. Per germline, CDR1 SGHNT and CDR2 YYREEE (reference sequence). Trimming took 4 bases from V and 3 from J; bases not matched to a gene: 17. The CDR3 loop reads CASSPLGLAGEGRTDTQYF. CDR3 DNA sequence: TGTGCCAGCAGCCCCCTGGGGCTAGCGGGAGAAGGTCGGACAGATACGCAGTATTTT.

The gene calls are TRBV18 and TRBJ2-7; 7 positions match TRBD1. The CDR3 spans 14 residues. Germline trimming cut 2 bases from V and 6 bases from J; bases unmatched to any gene: 7. Looked up from germline, CDR1 is KGHSH and CDR2 is LQKENI. CDR3 sequence reads: CASSPSDRRSEQYF. CDR3 in DNA: TGTGCCAGCTCACCATCGGACAGGAGGTCCGAGCAGTACTTC.

V usage is TRBV9 and J usage is TRBJ1-2; TRBD1 is a possible D gene (6 bases). Trimming took off 3 bases at V and 4 bases at J, with 10 bases between the two ends. This CDR3 has 13 residues. Germline assignment: CDR1 SGDLS and CDR2 YYNGEE. The CDR3 protein is CASSASDSYGYTF. The DNA for the CDR3 is TGTGCCAGCAGCGCCTCGGACAGCTATGGCTACACCTTC. The full variable domain, rest sourced from reference TRBV9 and TRBJ1-2, is DSGVTQTPKHLITATGQRVTLRCSPRSGDLSVYWYQQSLDQGLQFLIQYYNGEERAKGNILERFSAQQFPDLHSELNLSSLELGDSALYFCASSASDSYGYTFGSGTRLTVV.

V gene TRBV7-2 combines with J gene TRBJ1-1, with TRBD1 matching over 7 bases. Germline V gene sequence: CDR1 SGHTA, CDR2 FQGNSA. This CDR3 contains 15 residues. The trim removed 4 bases at V and 4 bases at J, leaving 9 bases unmatched. CDR3 nucleotides: TGTGCCAGCAGCTATTTGACAGGGTCGGCCACTGAAGCTTTCTTT. Residues: CASSYLTGSATEAFF.

The chain's CDR3 is CASSILGRDTQYF. CDR3 nucleotides: TGTGCCAGCTCGATCCTAGGTAGGGATACGCAGTATTTT. This chain links TRBV25-1 with TRBJ2-3, with D unclear. V was trimmed by 8 bases and J by 6 bases, leaving 15 bases between them. The CDR3 consists of 13 residues. The germline V gene has CDR1 MGHDK and CDR2 SYGVNS.

The gene calls are TRBV25-1 and TRBJ1-2; perhaps TRBD1 as D (5 bases). There are 14 residues in the CDR3. Trimming pared 1 base from V and 3 bases from J, leaving 9 bases between. The germline CDR1 and CDR2 sequences are MGHDK and SYGVNS. CDR3 coding DNA: TGTGCCAGCAGTGAATTCGCCAGGGACTATGGCTACACCTTC. This gives the protein CASSEFARDYGYTF.

This sequence joins TRBV2 and TRBJ1-5, with D hard to call. CDR1 and CDR2 (germline): SNHLY, FYNNEI. V was shortened by 0 bases and J by 8 bases, with 5 bases between the two germline ends. The CDR3 runs to 12 residues. In DNA form, the CDR3 reads TGTGCCAGCAGTGAAGCCCCTGAGCCCCAGCATTTT. Translation gives CASSEAPEPQHF.

The CDR3 DNA reads as TGCGCCAGCAGCTCCTCTATGGCCTACGAGCAGTACTTC. It encodes CASSSSMAYEQYF. The chain employs TRBV5-1 and TRBJ2-7; no firm D call. V gave up 3 bases and J gave up 2 bases, with 9 bases separating them. The CDR3 runs 13 residues. Germline CDR1 SGHRS, CDR2 YFSETQ. Complete variable domain (other parts from reference TRBV5-1 and TRBJ2-7): KAGVTQTPRYLIKTRGQQVTLSCSPISGHRSVSWYQQTPGQGLQFLFEYFSETQRNKGNFPGRFSGRQFSNSRSEMNVSTLELGDSALYLCASSSSMAYEQYFGPGTRLTVT.

This rearrangement joins TRBV5-1 to TRBJ1-1; maybe TRBD1 (5 bases). The V gene's germline CDR1 is SGHRS and CDR2 YFSETQ. This CDR3 region has 14 residues. Trimming took off 6 bases at V and 0 bases at J, with 12 bases between the two ends. The CDR3 coding sequence is TGCGCCAGCAAAGGGGACCGTCTGAACACTGAAGCTTTCTTT. It encodes CASKGDRLNTEAFF. Drawing the rest from reference TRBV5-1 and TRBJ1-1, the complete variable domain is KAGVTQTPRYLIKTRGQQVTLSCSPISGHRSVSWYQQTPGQGLQFLFEYFSETQRNKGNFPGRFSGRQFSNSRSEMNVSTLELGDSALYLCASKGDRLNTEAFFGQGTRLTVV.

This sequence joins TRBV6-5 and TRBJ2-2, with D perhaps TRBD1 or TRBD2 (5 bases each). Germline CDR1 and CDR2: MNHEY and SVGAGI. There are 15 residues in the CDR3. Trimming took off 0 bases at V and 10 bases at J, with 15 bases between the two ends. This CDR3 reads CASSYSGQAGTELFF. The DNA for the CDR3 is TGTGCCAGCAGTTACTCAGGCCAGGCCGGGACGGAGCTGTTTTTT.

Comments on this clone: Relative to the germline gene, one junction end is altered; a read error may explain this. This chain uses TRBV6-1 with TRBJ1-5, with D perhaps TRBD1 (6 bases). This CDR3 is built from 13 residues. Germline assignment: CDR1 MNHNS and CDR2 SASEGT. The CDR3 DNA is TGTGCCAGCAGTGAAAATCTGCAGGGGCGCGTTCCTTTT. Protein sequence: CASSENLQGRVPF.

The chain couples TRBV30 to TRBJ1-3; 10 nucleotides align to TRBD1. Unmatched junction bases numbered 5, after V lost 4 bases and J lost 2 bases. The CDR3 loop spans 15 amino acids. CDR1 and CDR2 from the germline V gene are GTSNPN and SVGIG (reference sequence). CDR3 DNA sequence: TGTGCCTGGAAATTAGGGACAGGGGCTGGAAACACCATATATTTT. Translation: CAWKLGTGAGNTIYF.

V and J are TRBV6-6 and TRBJ1-2, with D tentatively TRBD1 (5 bases). The CDR3 loop spans 12 amino acids. Germline loops: CDR1 MNHNY, CDR2 SVGAGI (reference sequence). Trimming left V 5 bases short and J 8 bases short, with 12 bases between. CDR3 sequence (DNA): TGTGCCAGCAGTACTCAGGGCAACGGCTACACCTTC. It encodes CASSTQGNGYTF.

The chain combines TRBV18 with TRBJ1-5; TRBD1 matches at 9 bases. Germline-derived CDR1 and CDR2 are KGHSH and LQKENI. The V segment lost 3 bases and the J segment 4 bases; nucleotides outside the gene matches: 4. The CDR3 is 15 amino acids. The CDR3 protein is CASSPRTGENQPQHF. The CDR3 DNA is TGTGCCAGCTCACCCCGGACAGGGGAAAATCAGCCCCAGCATTTT.

The chain carries TRBV6-6 and TRBJ1-1; the match to TRBD1 covers 7 bases. The CDR3 is made up of 15 amino acids. The germline gives CDR1 MNHNY, CDR2 SVGAGI (reference sequence). V lost 0 bases, J lost 3 bases, and 4 bases stayed unmatched. CDR3 DNA sequence: TGTGCCAGCAGTTACTCAGACAGGGCTCACACTGAAGCTTTCTTT. It translates to CASSYSDRAHTEAFF.

This rearrangement joins TRBV7-9 to TRBJ2-1, with 11 bases fitting TRBD2. Trimming at V came to 5 bases and at J to 8 bases, leaving 8 bases not matched to a gene. Per germline, CDR1 SEHNR and CDR2 FQNEAQ (reference sequence). This CDR3 contains 15 residues. CDR3 residues: CASSVLAGGGYEQFF. As DNA, the CDR3 is TGTGCCAGCAGCGTCTTAGCGGGAGGGGGGTATGAGCAGTTCTTC.